This TCR beta chain was observed in a study of T cells in Graves' hyperthyroidism and ophthalmopathy. Amplified regions were TCR beta CDR3 sequences from RNA transcripts. First-round RT-PCR of the TCR CDR3 relied on the HTBI primer set. MiXCR, applied by TCRdb to the multiplex PCR reads, yields one record per CDR3 protein. The sample records hundreds of thousands of distinct CDR3 sequences, about 22% being singletons. General study points: Blood also held most thyroid clonotypes expanded beyond 0.001.

CDR3 size: 13 residues. V lost 4 bases, J lost 6 bases, and 12 bases lay in between. Diagnoses used clinical symptoms, serum thyroxine and TRAb, thyroid ultrasound and orbital computed tomography. From approximately 9.3 ml of fresh peripheral blood, PBMCs were isolated. A remark on this clonotype: What it binds is not known.

This sequence was found in a woman aged 70-85 years with Graves' ophthalmopathy. The chain combines TRBV12-3 or TRBV12-4 with TRBJ1-1; TRBD1 is a possible D gene (5 bases). Material: blood. The CDR3 DNA reads as TGTGCCAGCAGTTCTACAGGATTCTCTGAAGCTTTCTTT. The encoded protein is CASSSTGFSEAFF.